The 17 T cell receptor beta chains below were found in one sample sequenced in a study of shared clonotypes between healthy human individuals. The repertoire was sequenced with immunoSEQ multiplex PCR; TCRdb's copy has only in-frame clones and lacks some. The repertoire has more than 2 million clones, nearly 97% of them found once; the top ten carry 0.1% to 0.15%. The sample consisted of naive CD4+ T cells sorted from blood. The subset denotes: CD45RA+ positively selected. Receptor source: a man in his late teens or twenties in good health.

The chain uses TRBV28 and TRBJ1-3; D unclear. The CDR3 runs to 14 residues. CDR1 is MDHEN, CDR2 SYDVKM, per germline. V was trimmed by 6 bases and J by 2 bases, leaving 11 bases between them. The CDR3 DNA is TGTGCCAGCAGATCCCACACTCCTGGAAACACCATATATTTT. Protein: CASRSHTPGNTIYF. The full variable domain, in which reference TRBV28 and TRBJ1-3 provide the parts outside the CDR3, is DVKVTQSSRYLVKRTGEKVFLECVQDMDHENMFWYRQDPGLGLRLIYFSYDVKMKEKGDIPEGYSVSREKKERFSLILESASTNQTSMYLCASRSHTPGNTIYFGEGSWLTVV.

The chain links TRBV9 to TRBJ2-1; D remains ambiguous. The CDR3 covers 17 residues. V was pared by 2 bases and J by 0 bases, with 15 bases between. The germline V gene encodes CDR1 SGDLS and CDR2 YYNGEE. CDR3 coding DNA: TGTGCCAGCAGCGTCTCGATTGATCCGGCCTCCTACAATGAGCAGTTCTTC. Translating it yields CASSVSIDPASYNEQFF.

With regard to this clone: Other DNA sequences in this sample translate to the same CDR3. The chain joins TRBV28 to TRBJ2-7, with TRBD1 matching 11 bases. V shed 4 bases, J shed 2 bases, and the junction held 4 bases outside the gene matches. The CDR3 is 15 residues long. From germline, CDR1 is MDHEN and CDR2 SYDVKM. The CDR3: CASSSPGQGAYEQYF. The CDR3 DNA sequence: TGTGCCAGCAGTTCCCCGGGACAGGGGGCCTACGAGCAGTACTTC.

This rearrangement joins TRBV7-6 to TRBJ1-1; 9 nucleotides align to TRBD1. Germline trimming cut 6 bases from V and 5 bases from J; bases unmatched to any gene: 4. CDR3 length: 13 residues. Germline-derived CDR1 and CDR2 are SGHVS and FNYEAQ. The CDR3 loop reads CASSQGQGTEAFF. As DNA, the CDR3 is TGTGCCAGCAGTCAGGGACAGGGTACTGAAGCTTTCTTT. Variable domain in full (rest from reference TRBV7-6 and TRBJ1-1): GAGVSQSPRYKVTKRGQDVALRCDPISGHVSLYWYRQALGQGPEFLTYFNYEAQQDKSGLPNDRFSAERPEGSISTLTIQRTEQRDSAMYRCASSQGQGTEAFFGQGTRLTVV.

The chain couples TRBV7-6 to TRBJ2-2; D uncertain. The V end lost 5 bases, the J end lost 2 bases, and 9 bases lay between the germline ends. CDR1 is SGHVS and CDR2 is FNYEAQ in the germline V gene. This CDR3 comprises 14 residues. The CDR3 region has the DNA TGTGCCAGCAGCCGGAACTCAAACACCGGGGAGCTGTTTTTT. It encodes CASSRNSNTGELFF.

This clone was recorded once. The rearrangement links TRBV7-2 to TRBJ2-3; a possible D gene is TRBD1 (5 bases). This CDR3 contains 15 residues. Germline V CDR1 and CDR2: SGHTA, FQGNSA. Trimming took off 2 bases at V and 2 bases at J, with 11 bases between the two ends. CDR3 loop: CASSLRGQNTDTQYF. DNA for the CDR3: TGTGCCAGCAGCTTAAGGGGCCAGAACACAGATACGCAGTATTTT.

The V and J genes are TRBV5-1 and TRBJ1-4, with D tentatively TRBD1 (5 bases). Looked up from germline, CDR1 is SGHRS and CDR2 is YFSETQ. The CDR3 has 15 residues. V gave up 2 bases and J gave up 4 bases, with 12 bases separating them. In DNA, the CDR3 is TGCGCCAGCAGCTTCGGGACGGTCGTTAATGAAAAACTGTTTTTT. Translating it yields CASSFGTVVNEKLFF. The full variable domain, its missing parts supplied by reference TRBV5-1 and TRBJ1-4, is KAGVTQTPRYLIKTRGQQVTLSCSPISGHRSVSWYQQTPGQGLQFLFEYFSETQRNKGNFPGRFSGRQFSNSRSEMNVSTLELGDSALYLCASSFGTVVNEKLFFGSGTQLSVL.

About this clone: Other nucleotide sequences from this sample produce the same CDR3. The chain links TRBV10-1 to TRBJ2-1; TRBD2 matches 10 bases. The V gene end was trimmed by 6 bases and the J gene end by 5 bases; junction bases not matched to a gene: 4. Germline CDR1 is WNHNN and CDR2 is SYGVQD (reference sequence). The CDR3 runs to 14 residues. As DNA, the CDR3 is TGCGCCAGCAGCCGCCTAGCGGGAGACAATGAGCAGTTCTTC. Translated: CASSRLAGDNEQFF.

V is TRBV11-2 and J is TRBJ2-2, with unresolved D. The length of the CDR3 is 14 residues. In germline, CDR1 is SGHAT, CDR2 FQNNGV. Between the trimmed V and J ends, which lost 6 bases and 1 base, there was a span of 9 bases. Here the CDR3 reads CASRELWNTGELFF. DNA for the CDR3: TGTGCCAGCAGAGAGTTATGGAACACCGGGGAGCTGTTTTTT.

This chain connects TRBV19 to TRBJ2-1; TRBD2 aligns across 7 bases. The CDR3 is 15 amino acids. Germline CDR1 is LNHDA and CDR2 is SQIVND (reference sequence). The trim removed 5 bases at V and 1 base at J, leaving 5 bases unmatched. The CDR3 bases are TGTGCCAGTAGTGCGGGACTACTATCCTACAATGAGCAGTTCTTC. Translating it yields CASSAGLLSYNEQFF.

This rearrangement joins TRBV19 to TRBJ2-3; D is undetermined. The CDR3 is 15 amino acids. CDR1 LNHDA and CDR2 SQIVND come from the germline V gene (reference sequence). V shed 2 bases and J shed 6 bases, with 15 bases lying between them. The CDR3 is CASSINFYDRDTQYF. The CDR3 region has the DNA TGTGCCAGTAGTATAAACTTTTATGACCGGGATACGCAGTATTTT.

The V gene is TRBV15, the J gene TRBJ2-1; D tentatively fits TRBD1 or TRBD2 (5 bases each). V shed 5 bases and J shed 8 bases, with 19 bases lying between them. In germline, CDR1 is LNHNV, CDR2 YYDKDF (reference sequence). The CDR3 totals 15 residues. DNA for the CDR3: TGTGCCACCAGCTACAACACGGGGCTTCTTTATGAGCAGTTCTTC. As protein: CATSYNTGLLYEQFF.

V usage is TRBV4-1 and J usage is TRBJ1-4; TRBD1 agrees at 7 bases. The CDR3 spans 14 residues. V gave up 1 base and J gave up 5 bases; unmatched junction bases: 1. Germline assignment: CDR1 MGHRA and CDR2 YSYEKL. The CDR3 DNA reads as TGCGCCAGCAGCCAAGCCAGGGGGAATGAAAAACTGTTTTTT. It encodes CASSQARGNEKLFF.

The rearrangement joins TRBV19 to TRBJ2-1; 15 bases line up with TRBD2. CDR1 and CDR2 (germline): LNHDA, SQIVND (reference sequence). V dropped 7 bases and J dropped 4; count of bases not matched to a gene: 5. The CDR3 length is 16 residues. CDR3 bases: TGTGCCAGTACCCTCGGACTAGCGGGAGGGTACAATGAGCAGTTCTTC. This codes for CASTLGLAGGYNEQFF.

The chain combines TRBV10-3 with TRBJ1-2, with D tentatively TRBD1 (6 bases). V lost 0 bases to trimming and J lost 1 base, with 15 bases between them. The CDR3 runs 17 residues. Germline V gives CDR1 ENHRY, CDR2 SYGVKD. The CDR3 DNA is TGTGCCATCAGTGAGTCGAAGGTGGGGGGCCATAACTATGGCTACACCTTC. Translation gives CAISESKVGGHNYGYTF.

This rearrangement joins TRBV5-8 to TRBJ1-2; TRBD1 agrees at 9 bases. The J segment lost 4 bases and the V segment lost 3 bases, leaving 10 bases of the junction unmatched. CDR1 and CDR2 (germline): SGHTS, YDEGEE. The CDR3 loop spans 16 amino acids. The CDR3 loop reads CASSSGQGILVYGYTF. CDR3 nucleotides: TGTGCCAGCAGCTCGGGACAGGGCATCCTGGTCTATGGCTACACCTTC.

As regards this clone: The sample holds other DNA sequences that translate to the same CDR3. The V gene is TRBV11-3, the J gene TRBJ2-1, with 7 bases matching TRBD2. The CDR3 is 15 amino acids. Unmatched junction bases numbered 4, after V lost 1 base and J lost 4 bases. Germline CDR1 is SGHNT and CDR2 is YENEEA. Here the CDR3 DNA reads TGTGCCAGCAGCTTAGTAGCGGGTTCTTACAATGAGCAGTTCTTC. This encodes CASSLVAGSYNEQFF.